One T cell receptor (beta chain) is described in this entry. The V gene's germline CDR1 is SQVTM and CDR2 ANQGSEA. Unmatched junction bases numbered 7, after V lost 6 bases and J lost 4 bases. The CDR3 is 14 residues long. In the original processing: Using reference gene primer amplification, nucleated cell counts were estimated. The repertoire was sequenced with immunoSEQ multiplex PCR; TCRdb's copy has only in-frame clones and lacks some. The V and J calls and clone size are taken from that table; D and trimming were inferred from the DNA. Here the sample spans 150,000 or so clones, roughly three quarters being singletons. This entry comes from a study of blood T cell repertoires in COVID-19. The wider study: Samples representing acute and convalescent COVID-19 were sourced from the United States, Italy and Spain. T cells, B-cell-depleted T cells, or PBMCs supplied cDNA or gDNA.

J is TRBJ1-3 and V is TRBV29-1, with 9 bases identical to TRBD1. This TCR was recovered from a woman between 65 and 79 years old with COVID-19, enrolled during active disease. Sequencing was performed on peripheral blood. The CDR3 bases are TGCAGCGTGTGGGACAGGGCAGTGGGAAACACCATATATTTT. Its protein is CSVWDRAVGNTIYF. Complete variable domain (other parts from reference TRBV29-1 and TRBJ1-3): SAVISQKPSRDICQRGTSLTIQCQVDSQVTMMFWYRQQPGQSLTLIATANQGSEATYESGFVIDKFPISRPNLTFSTLTVSNMSPEDSSIYLCSVWDRAVGNTIYFGEGSWLTVV.